The entry below gives a single TCR beta chain sequence along with its context. The germline gives CDR1 SGHDT, CDR2 YYEEEE. The CDR3 totals 15 residues. V dropped 4 bases and J dropped 1; count of bases not matched to a gene: 7. Participants were aged roughly 18 to 89 years from around 24 US areas. This sample is part of a study of blood T cell repertoires in COVID-19. Study-level information: The United States, Italy and Spain provided the acute and convalescent COVID-19 samples.

The method was immunoSEQ multiplex PCR; TCRdb's version includes in-frame clones alone and lacks a portion of them. The table shows just over 350,000 clones, with about 90% occurring only once. The sample comprised PBMCs or T cells enriched from blood (not recorded which). This chain links TRBV5-6 with TRBJ2-7; 8 positions match TRBD1. The clonotype was recovered from a woman between 25 and 40 years old who had recovered from COVID-19. For the CDR3, the DNA is TGTGCCAGCAGCCCGGACAGGGCGGGGTCCTACGAGCAGTACTTC. It specifies CASSPDRAGSYEQYF.